The T cell receptor beta chain described here comes from a study of blood T cell repertoires in COVID-19. Produced via immunoSEQ multiplex PCR; TCRdb's table is partial and in-frame only. The table shows over 150,000 clones, with roughly 87% occurring only once. The germline CDR1 and CDR2 sequences are SGHVS and FNYEAQ. CDR3 length equals 15 residues. The junction had 6 bases not matched to a gene; V was cut back by 5 bases and J by 2 bases. The chain has TRBV7-6 and TRBJ2-1; the match to TRBD2 covers 7 bases. Sequencing was carried out using peripheral blood. This TCR came from a woman aged 55-70 years who had recovered from COVID-19. The CDR3, as DNA: TGTGCCAGCAGCCTCAGCCGGGGGGCCTACAATGAGCAGTTCTTC. It translates to CASSLSRGAYNEQFF.